The following is a TCR beta chain sequence with its context. The data are from a study of blood T cell repertoires in COVID-19. How the authors handled the data: Reference gene primers were amplified, and this amplification served to estimate nucleated cell counts. Sequenced by immunoSEQ multiplex PCR; TCRdb stores in-frame clones only, minus some. The DNA gave D and trimming, while V, J and clone size come from that table. The sample has about 99,000 clones, over 80% seen once. Trimming cost V 5 bases and J 5 bases; bases outside gene matches: 6. CDR1 and CDR2 from the germline V gene are SGDLS and YYNGEE. This CDR3 is 14 amino acids long.

Sequencing was done on a sample of peripheral blood. V usage is TRBV9 and J usage is TRBJ2-2, with 7 nucleotides matching TRBD1. The clonotype was recovered from a man in his 70s with active or convalescent COVID-19. The CDR3 nucleotides read TGTGCCAGCAGACGGGACAGCCAAACCGGGGAGCTGTTTTTT. Translated: CASRRDSQTGELFF.